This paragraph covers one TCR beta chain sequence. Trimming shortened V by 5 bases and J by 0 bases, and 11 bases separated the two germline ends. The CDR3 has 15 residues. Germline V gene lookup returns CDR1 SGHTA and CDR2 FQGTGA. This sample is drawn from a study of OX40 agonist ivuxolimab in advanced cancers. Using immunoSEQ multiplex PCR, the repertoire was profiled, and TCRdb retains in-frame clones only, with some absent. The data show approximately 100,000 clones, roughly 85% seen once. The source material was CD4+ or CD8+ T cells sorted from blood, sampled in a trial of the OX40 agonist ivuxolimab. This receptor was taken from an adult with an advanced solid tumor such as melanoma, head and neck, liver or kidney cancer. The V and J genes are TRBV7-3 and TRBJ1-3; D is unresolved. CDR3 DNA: TGTGCCAGCAGCCCAACCGGGAGCTCTGGAAACACCATATATTTT. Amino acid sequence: CASSPTGSSGNTIYF.